This TCR beta chain was documented in a study of T and B cells in COVID-19 patients. Broader study findings: Few blood samples existed from mildly ill patients during symptoms or early in severe cases.

TRB was amplified from about 260-540 ng of blood genomic DNA. Multiplex PCR with BIOMED2 TRB-A/B primer pools amplified TRB rearrangements. TCRdb fed the multiplex PCR reads into MiXCR, producing one record per CDR3 protein. The profile covers approximately 10,000 distinct CDR3 sequences, with just under 30% appearing a single time and approximately 26% taken by the ten largest. Notes on this clonotype: As yet, its antigen is unknown.

CDR3 size: 13 residues. V gave up 5 bases and J gave up 3 bases; unmatched junction bases: 3. From germline, CDR1 is MNHNS and CDR2 SASEGT. Sequencing was performed on blood. J is TRBJ2-7 and V is TRBV6-1, with 8 bases that match TRBD2. The clonotype was recovered from a human donor who had recovered from COVID-19. The CDR3 DNA follows: TGTGCCAGCAGTCGACTAGCGAACTACGAGCAGTACGTC. Its translation: CASSRLANYEQYV.